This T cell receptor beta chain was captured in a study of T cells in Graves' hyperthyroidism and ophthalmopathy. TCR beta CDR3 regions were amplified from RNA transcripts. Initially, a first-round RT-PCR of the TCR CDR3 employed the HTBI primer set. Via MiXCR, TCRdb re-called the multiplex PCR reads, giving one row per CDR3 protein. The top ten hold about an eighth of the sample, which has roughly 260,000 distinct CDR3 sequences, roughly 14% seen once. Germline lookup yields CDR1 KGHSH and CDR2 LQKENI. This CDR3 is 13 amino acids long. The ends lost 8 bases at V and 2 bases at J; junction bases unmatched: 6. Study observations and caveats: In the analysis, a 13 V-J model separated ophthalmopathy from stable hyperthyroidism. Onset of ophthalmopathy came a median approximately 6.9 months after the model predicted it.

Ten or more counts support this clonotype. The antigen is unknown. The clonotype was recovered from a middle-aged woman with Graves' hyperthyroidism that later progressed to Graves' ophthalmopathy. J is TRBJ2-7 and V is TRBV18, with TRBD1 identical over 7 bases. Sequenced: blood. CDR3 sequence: CASSPGTAYEQYF. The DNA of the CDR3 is TGTGCCAGCAGTCCAGGGACAGCCTACGAGCAGTACTTC.